This TCR beta chain was found in a study of T cell repertoires in cytomegalovirus infection. Study-level findings and limits: HLA-C-restricted CMV clonotypes gave the most frequent clonotype in two of eight donors.

This CDR3 comprises 14 residues. The germline V gene has CDR1 MGHRA and CDR2 YSYEKL. Trimming pared 3 bases from V and 10 bases from J, leaving 16 bases between. About this clonotype itself: Its antigen remains unknown.

One entry per CDR3 protein results from TCRdb running MiXCR on the reads. The sample contains approximately 990,000 distinct CDR3 sequences, roughly 30% of which appear only once. This TCR came from a human donor in good health (CMV status not recorded). Some clones in this sample may be carry-over from other donors' samples. This rearrangement joins TRBV4-1 to TRBJ2-1; a possible D gene is TRBD2 (6 bases). This sample comprised cultured CD8+ T cells from PBMCs, obtained from culture after CMV antigen stimulation. CDR3 loop: CASSQAGGAGEQFF. CDR3 coding DNA: TGCGCCAGCAGCCAGGCGGGCGGGGCCGGGGAGCAGTTCTTC.